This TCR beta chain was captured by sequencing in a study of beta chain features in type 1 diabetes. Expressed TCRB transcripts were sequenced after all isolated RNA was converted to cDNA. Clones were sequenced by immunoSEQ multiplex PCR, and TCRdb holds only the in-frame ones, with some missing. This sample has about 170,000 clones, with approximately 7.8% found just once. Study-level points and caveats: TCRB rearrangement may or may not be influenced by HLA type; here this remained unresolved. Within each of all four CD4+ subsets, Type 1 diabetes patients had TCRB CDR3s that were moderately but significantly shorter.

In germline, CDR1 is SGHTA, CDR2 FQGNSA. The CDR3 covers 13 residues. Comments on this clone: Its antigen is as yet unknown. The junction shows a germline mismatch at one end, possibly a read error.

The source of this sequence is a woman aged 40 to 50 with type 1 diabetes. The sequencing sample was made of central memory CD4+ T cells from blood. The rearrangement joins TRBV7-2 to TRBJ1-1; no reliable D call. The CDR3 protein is CASANRGNSEAFF. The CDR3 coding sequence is TGTGCCAGCGCGAACAGAGGGAACAGTGAAGCTTTCTTT.